Listed here are 6 T cell receptor beta chains from one sample, sequenced in a study of blood T cell repertoires in COVID-19. This table comes from immunoSEQ multiplex PCR, and its TCRdb copy is limited to in-frame clones, with some not included. This sample has 200,000 or so clones, with around 81% found just once. Material: peripheral blood. These receptors came from a woman aged 30 to 39 who had recovered from COVID-19.

This sequence joins TRBV28 and TRBJ1-1; TRBD1 matches 11 bases. CDR3 size: 16 residues. Germline-derived CDR1 and CDR2 are MDHEN and SYDVKM. The trim removed 5 bases at V and 8 bases at J, leaving 13 bases unmatched. The CDR3 sequence is CASSPLPGQGVKEAFF. The CDR3 region has the DNA TGTGCCAGCAGTCCCCTCCCGGGACAGGGGGTGAAGGAAGCTTTCTTT.

The chain has TRBV18 and TRBJ1-1; possibly TRBD1 for D (6 bases). In germline, CDR1 is KGHSH, CDR2 LQKENI. V was shortened by 5 bases and J by 1 base, with 14 bases between the two germline ends. The CDR3 totals 15 residues. The CDR3 DNA sequence: TGTGCCAGCTCAGTCCTGGGACAACCGAACACTGAAGCTTTCTTT. It encodes CASSVLGQPNTEAFF.

The V gene is TRBV7-2, the J gene TRBJ1-5; possibly TRBD1 for D (5 bases). Germline assignment: CDR1 SGHTA and CDR2 FQGNSA. The CDR3 covers 15 residues. Deletions cut 3 bases from V and 0 bases from J, with 9 bases between. In DNA form, the CDR3 reads TGTGCCAGCAGCTTGGGAGGGACTAGCAATCAGCCCCAGCATTTT. It is translated as CASSLGGTSNQPQHF.

The rearrangement links TRBV27 to TRBJ2-5; 8 bases line up with TRBD2. The CDR3 loop spans 15 amino acids. V was pared by 2 bases and J by 5 bases, with 7 bases of the junction left unmatched. Germline V gene sequence: CDR1 MNHEY, CDR2 SMNVEV (reference sequence). The CDR3 DNA reads TGTGCCAGCAGTTTAGGAGCGGGAGTTTCGGAGACCCAGTACTTC. This sequence encodes CASSLGAGVSETQYF.

The chain uses TRBV6-5 and TRBJ2-7, with TRBD2 identical over 11 bases. Germline V gene sequence: CDR1 MNHEY, CDR2 SVGAGI. CDR3 length: 14 residues. V gave up 5 bases and J gave up 5 bases; unmatched junction bases: 5. The CDR3: CASSTSGRQNEQYF. The CDR3 DNA reads as TGTGCCAGCAGTACTAGCGGGAGACAGAACGAGCAGTACTTC.

J is TRBJ1-5 and V is TRBV19, with D perhaps matching TRBD1 (6 bases). The CDR3 totals 15 residues. Germline loops: CDR1 LNHDA, CDR2 SQIVND (reference sequence). Trimming took off 6 bases at V and 0 bases at J, with 12 bases between the two ends. The CDR3 is CASRAGTLSNQPQHF. The CDR3 nucleotides read TGTGCCAGTAGGGCAGGGACACTTAGCAATCAGCCCCAGCATTTT.